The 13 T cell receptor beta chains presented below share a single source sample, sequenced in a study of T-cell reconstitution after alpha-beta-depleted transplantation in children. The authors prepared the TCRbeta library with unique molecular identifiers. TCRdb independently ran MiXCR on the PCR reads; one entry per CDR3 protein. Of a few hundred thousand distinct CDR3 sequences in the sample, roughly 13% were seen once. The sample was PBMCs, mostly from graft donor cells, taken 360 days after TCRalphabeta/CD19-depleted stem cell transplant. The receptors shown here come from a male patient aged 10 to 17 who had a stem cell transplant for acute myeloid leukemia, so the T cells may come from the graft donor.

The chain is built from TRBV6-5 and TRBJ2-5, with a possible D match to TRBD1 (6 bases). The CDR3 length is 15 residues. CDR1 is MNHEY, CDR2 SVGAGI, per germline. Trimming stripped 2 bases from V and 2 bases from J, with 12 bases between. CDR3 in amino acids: CASSYPGQNQETQYF. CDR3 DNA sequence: TGTGCCAGCAGTTACCCTGGACAGAATCAAGAGACCCAGTACTTC.

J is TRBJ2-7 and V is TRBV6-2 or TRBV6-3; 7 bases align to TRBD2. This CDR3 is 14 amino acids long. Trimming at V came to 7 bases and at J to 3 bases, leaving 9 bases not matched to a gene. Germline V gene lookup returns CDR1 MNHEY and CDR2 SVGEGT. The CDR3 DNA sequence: TGTGCCAGCATTTCCCAGCGGGACCTCTACGAGCAGTACTTC. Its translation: CASISQRDLYEQYF.

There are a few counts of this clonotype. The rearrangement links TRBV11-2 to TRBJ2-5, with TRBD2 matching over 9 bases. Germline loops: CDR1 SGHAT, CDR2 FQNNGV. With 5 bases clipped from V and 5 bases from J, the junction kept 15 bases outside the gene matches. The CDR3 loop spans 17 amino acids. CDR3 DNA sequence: TGTGCCAGCAGCCCCACCCGGAGACTAGCGGCTTCGGAGACCCAGTACTTC. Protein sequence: CASSPTRRLAASETQYF.

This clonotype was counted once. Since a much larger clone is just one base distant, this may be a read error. In nucleotides, the CDR3 is TGTGCCAGCGGCCAATGGGCAGGGGGCGCGAAGACCCAGTACTTC. Its translation: CASGQWAGGAKTQYF. This chain uses TRBV16 with TRBJ2-5; 8 bases fit TRBD1. CDR1 and CDR2 from the germline V gene are KGHSY and FQNENV. This CDR3 comprises 15 residues.

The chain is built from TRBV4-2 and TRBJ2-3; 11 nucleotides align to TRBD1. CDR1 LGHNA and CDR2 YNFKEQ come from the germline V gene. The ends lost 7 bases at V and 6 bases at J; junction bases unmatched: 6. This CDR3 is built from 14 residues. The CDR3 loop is CASTIGQGADTQYF. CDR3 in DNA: TGTGCCAGCACCATTGGACAGGGGGCGGATACGCAGTATTTT.

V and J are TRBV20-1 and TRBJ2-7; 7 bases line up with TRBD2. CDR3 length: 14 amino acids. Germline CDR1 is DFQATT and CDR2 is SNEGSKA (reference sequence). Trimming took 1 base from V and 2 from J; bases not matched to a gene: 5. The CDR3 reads CSARVNGGTYEQYF. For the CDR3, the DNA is TGCAGTGCTAGAGTCAACGGGGGGACCTACGAGCAGTACTTC.

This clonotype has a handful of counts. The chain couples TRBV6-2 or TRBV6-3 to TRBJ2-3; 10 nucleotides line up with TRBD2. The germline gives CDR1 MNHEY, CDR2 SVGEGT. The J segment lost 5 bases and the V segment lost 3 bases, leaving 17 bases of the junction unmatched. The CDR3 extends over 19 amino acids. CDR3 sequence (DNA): TGTGCCAGCAGTTATACCGGGACTAGCGACCTCAACAAGGGAGATACGCAGTATTTT. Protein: CASSYTGTSDLNKGDTQYF.

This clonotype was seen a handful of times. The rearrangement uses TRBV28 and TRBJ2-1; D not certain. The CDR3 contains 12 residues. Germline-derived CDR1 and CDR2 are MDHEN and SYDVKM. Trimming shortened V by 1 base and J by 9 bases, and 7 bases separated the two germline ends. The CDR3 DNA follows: TGTGCCAGCAGTTTATTTCCGGGTGAGCAGTTCTTC. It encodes CASSLFPGEQFF.

CDR3 amino acids: CASSLELTLNTEAFF. The CDR3 DNA is TGCGCCAGCAGCTTGGAGCTCACGTTGAACACTGAAGCTTTCTTT. The genes are TRBV5-1 and TRBJ1-1; D call uncertain. The length of the CDR3 is 15 residues. Germline V CDR1 and CDR2: SGHRS, YFSETQ. Trimming left V 0 bases short and J 0 bases short, with 9 bases between. Supplemented by reference TRBV5-1 and TRBJ1-1, the full variable domain reads KAGVTQTPRYLIKTRGQQVTLSCSPISGHRSVSWYQQTPGQGLQFLFEYFSETQRNKGNFPGRFSGRQFSNSRSEMNVSTLELGDSALYLCASSLELTLNTEAFFGQGTRLTVV.

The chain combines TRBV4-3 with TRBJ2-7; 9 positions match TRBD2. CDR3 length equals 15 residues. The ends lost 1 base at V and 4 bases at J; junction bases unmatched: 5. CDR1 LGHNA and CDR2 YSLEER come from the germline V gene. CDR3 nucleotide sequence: TGCGCCAGCAGCCAAGGACGGACTAGCGCTTACGAGCAGTACTTC. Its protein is CASSQGRTSAYEQYF.

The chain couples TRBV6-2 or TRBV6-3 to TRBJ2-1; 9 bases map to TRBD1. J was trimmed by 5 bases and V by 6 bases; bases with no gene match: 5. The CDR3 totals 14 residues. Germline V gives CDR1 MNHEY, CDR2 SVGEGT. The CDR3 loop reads CASSRWTGDNEQFF. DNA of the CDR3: TGTGCCAGCAGCCGTTGGACAGGGGACAATGAGCAGTTCTTC.

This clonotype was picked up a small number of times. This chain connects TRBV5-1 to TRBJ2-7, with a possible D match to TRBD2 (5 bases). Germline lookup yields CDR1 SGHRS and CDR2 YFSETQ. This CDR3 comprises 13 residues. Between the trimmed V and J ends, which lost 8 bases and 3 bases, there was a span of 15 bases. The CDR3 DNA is TGCGCCAGTTCACGGGATTGGCTCTACGAGCAGTACTTC. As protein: CASSRDWLYEQYF.

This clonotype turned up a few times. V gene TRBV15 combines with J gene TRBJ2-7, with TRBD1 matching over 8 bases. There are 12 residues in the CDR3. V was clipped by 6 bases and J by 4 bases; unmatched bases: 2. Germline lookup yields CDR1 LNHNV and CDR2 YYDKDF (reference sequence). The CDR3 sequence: CATRRTGYEQYF. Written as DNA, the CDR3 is TGTGCCACCAGGAGGACAGGGTACGAGCAGTACTTC. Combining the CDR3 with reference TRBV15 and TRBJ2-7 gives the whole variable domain DAMVIQNPRYQVTQFGKPVTLSCSQTLNHNVMYWYQQKSSQAPKLLFHYYDKDFNNEADTPDNFQSRRPNTSFCFLDIRSPGLGDTAMYLCATRRTGYEQYFGPGTRLTVT.